This section outlines one TCR beta chain sequence together with its context. Its target is not known. Trimming cost V 5 bases and J 10 bases, with 17 bases left between them. The V gene's germline CDR1 is SGHAT and CDR2 FQNNGV. The CDR3 is made up of 13 amino acids. Sequencing was performed with immunoSEQ multiplex PCR; in TCRdb, only in-frame clones are kept and a portion is missing. The sample has 70,000 to 95,000 clones, 65% to 85% seen once. This sample was taken from a study of memory CD4+ T cells and cytomegalovirus serostatus. The sort gate was single viable CD3+CD4+CD8-CD45RO+ cells for memory CD4+ T cells. Serostatus was set by detecting CMV pp150, pp28, p38, p52 IgG. CD4+ T cells were isolated by positive magnetic selection. Study-level points and caveats: Suggested: most of the CMV-linked TCR signature lies in CD4+ memory cells.

The source material was memory CD4+ T cells from blood. The chain joins TRBV11-2 to TRBJ1-2, with TRBD1 as a possible D gene (5 bases). The receptor was isolated from an adult in good health and CMV-seronegative. The CDR3 sequence is CASSLGRAKIYTF. CDR3 nucleotides: TGTGCCAGCAGCCTCGGCAGGGCCAAAATCTACACCTTC. The whole variable domain, remainder taken from reference TRBV11-2 and TRBJ1-2, is EAGVAQSPRYKIIEKRQSVAFWCNPISGHATLYWYQQILGQGPKLLIQFQNNGVVDDSQLPKDRFSAERLKGVDSTLKIQPAKLEDSAVYLCASSLGRAKIYTFGSGTRLTVV.